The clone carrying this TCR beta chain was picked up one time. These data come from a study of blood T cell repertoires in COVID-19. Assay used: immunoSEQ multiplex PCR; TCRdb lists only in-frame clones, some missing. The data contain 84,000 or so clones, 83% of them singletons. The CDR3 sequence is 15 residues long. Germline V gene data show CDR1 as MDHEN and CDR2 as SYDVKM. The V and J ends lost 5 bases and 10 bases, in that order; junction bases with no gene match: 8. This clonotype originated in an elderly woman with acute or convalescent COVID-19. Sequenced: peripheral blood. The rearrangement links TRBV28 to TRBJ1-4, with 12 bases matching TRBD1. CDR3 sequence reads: CASSPAGTGGGKLFF. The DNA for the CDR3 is TGTGCCAGCAGTCCCGCCGGGACAGGGGGCGGAAAACTGTTTTTT. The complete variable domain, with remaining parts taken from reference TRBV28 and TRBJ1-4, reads DVKVTQSSRYLVKRTGEKVFLECVQDMDHENMFWYRQDPGLGLRLIYFSYDVKMKEKGDIPEGYSVSREKKERFSLILESASTNQTSMYLCASSPAGTGGGKLFFGSGTQLSVL.